The 3 T cell receptor beta chains presented below share a single source sample, sequenced in a study of T-cell memory formation after mild COVID-19. In TCRdb, the 5' RACE reads were re-called with MiXCR into one record per CDR3 protein. The table has about 290,000 distinct CDR3 sequences, about 16% seen once. Sequenced: PBMCs or a T cell subset sorted from them (not recorded which). Source of these receptors: a man aged 18 to 30 who had mild COVID-19 (a few samples of this study predate the infection). Cell type and time point are not known.

This clonotype turned up a few times. This chain uses TRBV12-3 or TRBV12-4 with TRBJ1-3, with D unresolved. This CDR3 is built from 14 residues. Trimming removed 5 bases at V and 3 bases at J, with 11 bases between. The CDR3, as DNA: TGTGCCAGCAGTCCCTTCGGGCATGGAAACACCATATATTTT. Translated, it gives CASSPFGHGNTIYF.

Many counts were recorded for this clonotype. V gene TRBV7-3 combines with J gene TRBJ2-5; the match to TRBD2 covers 7 bases. The germline V gene encodes CDR1 SGHTA and CDR2 FQGTGA. V trimming: 2 bases; J trimming: 5 bases; junction bases outside the gene matches: 8. There are 15 residues in the CDR3. The CDR3 here is CASSLAGVPQETQYF. The CDR3 region has the DNA TGTGCCAGCAGCTTAGCGGGGGTCCCTCAGGAGACCCAGTACTTC.

The J gene is TRBJ2-2, the V gene TRBV19; tentatively, D is TRBD2 (5 bases). The length of the CDR3 is 17 residues. From germline, CDR1 is LNHDA and CDR2 SQIVND (reference sequence). Trimming took 9 bases from V and 4 from J, leaving 24 bases between them. The CDR3 DNA follows: TGTGCCAGCCAGGCCCTTCTAGCCACCCTTGGCACCGGGGAGCTGTTTTTT. Translated, it gives CASQALLATLGTGELFF.